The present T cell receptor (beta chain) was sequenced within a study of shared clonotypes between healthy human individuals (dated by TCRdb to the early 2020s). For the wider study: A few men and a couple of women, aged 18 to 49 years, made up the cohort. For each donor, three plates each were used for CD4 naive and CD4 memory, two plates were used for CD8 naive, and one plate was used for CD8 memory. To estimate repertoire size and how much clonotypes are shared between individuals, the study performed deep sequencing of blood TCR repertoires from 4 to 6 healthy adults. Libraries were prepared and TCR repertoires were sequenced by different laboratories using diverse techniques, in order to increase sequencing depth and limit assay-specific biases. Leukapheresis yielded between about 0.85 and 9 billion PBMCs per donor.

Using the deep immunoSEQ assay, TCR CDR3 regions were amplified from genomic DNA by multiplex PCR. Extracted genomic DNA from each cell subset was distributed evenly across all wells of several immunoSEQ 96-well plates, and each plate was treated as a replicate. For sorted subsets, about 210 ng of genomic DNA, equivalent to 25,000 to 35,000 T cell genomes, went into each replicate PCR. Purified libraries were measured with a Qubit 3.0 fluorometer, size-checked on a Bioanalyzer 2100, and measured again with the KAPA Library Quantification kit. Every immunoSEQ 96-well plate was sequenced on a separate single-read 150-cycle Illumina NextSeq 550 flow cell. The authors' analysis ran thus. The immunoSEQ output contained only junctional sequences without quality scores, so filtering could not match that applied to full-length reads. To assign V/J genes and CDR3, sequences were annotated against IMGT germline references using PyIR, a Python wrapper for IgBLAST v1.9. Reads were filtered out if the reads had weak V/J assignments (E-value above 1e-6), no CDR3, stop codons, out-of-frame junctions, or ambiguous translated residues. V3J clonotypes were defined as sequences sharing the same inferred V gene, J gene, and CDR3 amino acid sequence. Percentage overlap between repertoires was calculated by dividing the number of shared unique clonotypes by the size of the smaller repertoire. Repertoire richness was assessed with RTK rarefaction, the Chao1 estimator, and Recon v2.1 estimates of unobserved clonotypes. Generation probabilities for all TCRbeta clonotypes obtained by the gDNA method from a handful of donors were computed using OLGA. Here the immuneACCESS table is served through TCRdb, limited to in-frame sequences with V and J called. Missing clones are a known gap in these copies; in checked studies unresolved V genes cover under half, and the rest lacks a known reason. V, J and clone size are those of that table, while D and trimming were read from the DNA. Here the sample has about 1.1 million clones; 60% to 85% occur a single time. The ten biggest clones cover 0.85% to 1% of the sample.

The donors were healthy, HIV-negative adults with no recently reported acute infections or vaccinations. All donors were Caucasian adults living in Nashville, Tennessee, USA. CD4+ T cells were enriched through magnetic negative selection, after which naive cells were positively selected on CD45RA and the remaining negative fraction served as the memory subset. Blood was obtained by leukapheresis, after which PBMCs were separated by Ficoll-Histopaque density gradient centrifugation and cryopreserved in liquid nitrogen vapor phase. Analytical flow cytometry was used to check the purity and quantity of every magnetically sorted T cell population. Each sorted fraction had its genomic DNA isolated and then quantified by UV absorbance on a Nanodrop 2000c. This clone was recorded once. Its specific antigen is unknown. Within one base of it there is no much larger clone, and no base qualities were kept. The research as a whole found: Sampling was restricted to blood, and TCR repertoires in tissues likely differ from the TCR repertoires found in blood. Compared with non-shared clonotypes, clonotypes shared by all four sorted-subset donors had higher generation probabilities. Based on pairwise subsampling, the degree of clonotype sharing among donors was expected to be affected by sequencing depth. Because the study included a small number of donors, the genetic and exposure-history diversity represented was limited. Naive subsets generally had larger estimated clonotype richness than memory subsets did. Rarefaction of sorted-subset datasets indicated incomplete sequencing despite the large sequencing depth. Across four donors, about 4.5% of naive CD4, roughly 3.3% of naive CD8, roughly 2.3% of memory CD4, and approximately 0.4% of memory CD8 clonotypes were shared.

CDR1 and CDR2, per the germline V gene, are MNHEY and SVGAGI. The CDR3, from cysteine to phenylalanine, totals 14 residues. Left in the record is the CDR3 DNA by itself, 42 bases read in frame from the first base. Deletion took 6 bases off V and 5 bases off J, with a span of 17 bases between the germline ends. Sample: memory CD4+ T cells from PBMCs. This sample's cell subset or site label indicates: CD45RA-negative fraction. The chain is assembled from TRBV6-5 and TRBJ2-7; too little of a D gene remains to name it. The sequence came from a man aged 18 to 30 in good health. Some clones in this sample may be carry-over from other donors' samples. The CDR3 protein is CASSRRTANDEQYF. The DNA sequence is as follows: TGTGCCAGCAGCCGCAGGACGGCAAATGACGAGCAGTACTTC.